This record looks at one TCR beta chain sequence and its context. This clonotype was seen only a few times. The target of this receptor is not known. Base qualities are not provided; no much larger clone lies one nucleotide away. Receptor amplification or capture employed 5' RACE. The sample was run on an Illumina HiSeq 2000. Template switching added a universal primer binding site, and the final cDNA carried a unique molecular identifier that allowed TCR cDNA molecules to be counted accurately. Specific primers in the conserved constant-segment region were used to synthesize first-strand cDNA for TCR alpha and beta chains. To control for contamination, every cDNA library was double barcoded, receiving both a SMART-Mk sample barcode and Illumina barcodes. TruSeq adapter sequences and Illumina sample barcodes were added in two successive PCR steps. The Illumina HiSeq platform was used with custom primers to sequence TCR alpha and beta cDNA libraries. The original methods were these. MiGEC processed the raw reads to extract unique molecular identifiers, while MiXCR was used to determine the CDR3 positions. Recombination models were inferred per individual with the repgenHMM and IGoR tools using an EM algorithm. The tcR package in R was used for shared clonotype analysis, with sharing normalized by the product of cloneset sizes. Out-of-frame nonproductive sequences were analyzed to study raw recombination free of thymic and clonal selection effects. TCRdb passed the public sequencing reads through fastp at Q25 and MiXCR, retaining productive beta sequences. Under each unique CDR3 protein, matching rows form one entry showing the most common genes and DNA. None of the V and J calls come from the authors' own analysis; TCRdb made them. This sample is represented by just over 450,000 distinct CDR3 sequences; 14% of them were singletons. The ten largest clonotypes hold around 0.57% of the sample.

The data originate from a study of identical twins (TCRdb year 2016). Looking at the study overall: The study deep-sequenced TCR alpha and beta repertoires from monozygotic twins, unrelated adults of various ages and cord blood to test whether fetal clonotypes persist. Replicate twin experiments were performed at different times using different library preparation protocols to rule out contamination. Here is what the overall study found, with its caveats: In monozygotic twins, recombination models systematically underestimated out-of-frame TCR alpha sharing, but the models matched the sharing seen between unrelated individuals. Because the same donors could not be followed over many years, the conclusions relied on cross-sectional statistical analysis. Excess twin sharing in beta out-of-frame sequences was weaker because fewer shared sequences lowered the signal-to-noise ratio. Zero-insertion analyses could be partly confounded by invariant T cells such as MAIT and iNKT, though diverse VJ usage argued against such confounding for most clonotypes. Out-of-frame TCR alpha sequences shared between twins showed an excess of low generation-probability sequences compared with coincidental sharing between unrelated individuals. Fewer insertions were carried by abundant cord blood beta clonotypes, a similar but weaker trend appeared in young adult naive repertoires, and no such trend appeared in memory repertoires.

After removal of 6 bases from V and 6 bases from J, the junction retains 13 bases not matched to a gene. The CDR3 covers 16 residues, taking in both the cysteine and the phenylalanine. Of all the DNA, just the CDR3 is kept, 48 bases in frame from base 1. CDR1 and CDR2 (SGHTA, FQGNSA) derive from the germline V gene. Every donor was a healthy Caucasian. The twin cohort comprised three pairs of female monozygotic twins, all aged roughly 18 to 30 years. Positive isolation kits from Invitrogen were used to isolate the CD4+ and CD8+ T cell populations. In addition, the sample was reused for a study of yellow fever vaccine responses in identical twins. The second investigation adds: The authors reported that the T cell response to vaccination in identical twins appeared partly convergent and partly personalized. The study precisely tracked vaccine-responding T cell clones in identical twins.

The rearranged chain carries TRBV7-2 and TRBJ2-5, with TRBD2 identical over 10 junction bases. The specimen was CD4+ T cells sorted from blood. The TCR comes from a woman younger than 30 in good health. Read as DNA, the sequence is TGTGCCAGCAGTTTAACCGGGACTAGCGATAGGAAGACCCAGTACTTC. It encodes CASSLTGTSDRKTQYF.